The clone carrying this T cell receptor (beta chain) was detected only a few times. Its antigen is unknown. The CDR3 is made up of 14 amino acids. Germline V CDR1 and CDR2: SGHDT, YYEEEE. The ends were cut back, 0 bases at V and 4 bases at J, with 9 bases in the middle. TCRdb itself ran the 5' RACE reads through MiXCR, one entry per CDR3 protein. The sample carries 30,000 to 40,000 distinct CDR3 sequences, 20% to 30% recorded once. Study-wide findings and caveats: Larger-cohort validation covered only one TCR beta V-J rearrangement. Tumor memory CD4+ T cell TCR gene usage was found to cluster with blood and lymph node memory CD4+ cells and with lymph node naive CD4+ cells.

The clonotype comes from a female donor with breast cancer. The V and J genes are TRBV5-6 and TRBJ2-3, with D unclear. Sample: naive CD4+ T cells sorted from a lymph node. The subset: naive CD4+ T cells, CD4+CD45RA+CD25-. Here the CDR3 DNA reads TGTGCCAGCAGCTTGGAGTTAGGGCCAGATACGCAGTATTTT. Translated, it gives CASSLELGPDTQYF.